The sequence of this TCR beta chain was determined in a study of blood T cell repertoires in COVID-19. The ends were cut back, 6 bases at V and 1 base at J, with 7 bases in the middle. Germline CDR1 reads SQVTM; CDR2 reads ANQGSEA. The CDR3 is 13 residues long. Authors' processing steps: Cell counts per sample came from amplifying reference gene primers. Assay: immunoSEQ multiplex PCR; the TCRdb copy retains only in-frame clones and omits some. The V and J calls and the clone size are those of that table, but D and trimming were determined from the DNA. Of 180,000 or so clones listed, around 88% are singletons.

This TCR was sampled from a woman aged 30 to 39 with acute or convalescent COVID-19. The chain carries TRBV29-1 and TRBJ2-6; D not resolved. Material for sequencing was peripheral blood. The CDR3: CSVVRSGANVLTF. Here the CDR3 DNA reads TGCAGCGTCGTGAGATCTGGGGCCAACGTCCTGACTTTC. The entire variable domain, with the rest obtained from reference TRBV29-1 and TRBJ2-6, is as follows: SAVISQKPSRDICQRGTSLTIQCQVDSQVTMMFWYRQQPGQSLTLIATANQGSEATYESGFVIDKFPISRPNLTFSTLTVSNMSPEDSSIYLCSVVRSGANVLTFGAGSRLTVL.